This TCR beta chain was sequenced for a study of T cell repertoires in aging, cancer and after chemotherapy. TCR beta rearrangements were amplified from peripheral blood genomic DNA. This clonotype is labeled hyperexpanded. Rearranged V-D-J TRB sequences were amplified with a mixed TRB-A/B primer pool. TCRdb reanalysed the multiplex PCR reads using MiXCR and keeps one entry per CDR3 protein. The data contain thousands of distinct CDR3 sequences, approximately 27% of them singletons. The germline V gene has CDR1 LNHDA and CDR2 SQIVND (reference sequence). There are 14 residues in the CDR3. V dropped 5 bases and J dropped 6; count of bases not matched to a gene: 6.

This clonotype originated in a human donor in good health. Sequenced: blood. The rearrangement uses TRBV19 and TRBJ1-2; 10 nucleotides align to TRBD1. CDR3 nucleotide sequence: TGTGCCAGTAGTGGTCCCGGGACAGGGGATGGCTACACCTTC. Protein sequence: CASSGPGTGDGYTF.